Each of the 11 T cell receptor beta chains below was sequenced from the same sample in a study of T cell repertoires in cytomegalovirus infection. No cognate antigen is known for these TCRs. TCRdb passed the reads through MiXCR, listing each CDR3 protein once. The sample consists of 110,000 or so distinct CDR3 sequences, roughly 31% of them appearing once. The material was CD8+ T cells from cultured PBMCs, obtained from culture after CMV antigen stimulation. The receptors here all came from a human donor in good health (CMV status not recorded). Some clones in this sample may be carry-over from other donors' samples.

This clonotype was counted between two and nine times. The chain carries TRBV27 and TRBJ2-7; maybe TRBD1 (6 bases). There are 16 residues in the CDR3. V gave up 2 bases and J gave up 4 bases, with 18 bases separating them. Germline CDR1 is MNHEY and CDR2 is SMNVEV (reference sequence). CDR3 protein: CASSLMGQGSFYEQYF. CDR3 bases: TGTGCCAGCAGTTTAATGGGGCAGGGGTCGTTTTACGAGCAGTACTTC.

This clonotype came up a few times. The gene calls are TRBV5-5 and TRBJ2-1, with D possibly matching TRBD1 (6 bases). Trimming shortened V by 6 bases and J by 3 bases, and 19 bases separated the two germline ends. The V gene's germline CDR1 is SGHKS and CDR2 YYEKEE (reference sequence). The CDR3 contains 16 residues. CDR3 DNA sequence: TGTGCCAGCACTTTTGAAGAGGGGGACCTCTACAATGAGCAGTTCTTC. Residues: CASTFEEGDLYNEQFF.

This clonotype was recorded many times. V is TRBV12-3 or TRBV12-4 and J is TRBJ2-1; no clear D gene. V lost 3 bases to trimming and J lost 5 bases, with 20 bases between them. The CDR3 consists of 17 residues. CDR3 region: CASSFTGLSPVNNEQFF. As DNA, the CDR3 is TGTGCCAGCAGTTTTACGGGTCTATCTCCAGTAAACAATGAGCAGTTCTTC.

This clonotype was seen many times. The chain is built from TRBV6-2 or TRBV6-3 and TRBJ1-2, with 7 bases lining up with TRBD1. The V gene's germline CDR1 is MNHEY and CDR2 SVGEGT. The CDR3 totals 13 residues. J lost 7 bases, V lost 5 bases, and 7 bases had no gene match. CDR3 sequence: CASSRQGVAGYTF. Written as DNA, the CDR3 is TGTGCCAGCAGTCGCCAGGGGGTAGCTGGCTACACCTTC.

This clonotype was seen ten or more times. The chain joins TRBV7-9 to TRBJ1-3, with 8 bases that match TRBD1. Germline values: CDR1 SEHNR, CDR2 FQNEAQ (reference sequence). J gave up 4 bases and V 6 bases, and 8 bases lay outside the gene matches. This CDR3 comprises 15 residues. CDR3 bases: TGTGCCAGCAGTTGGACAGGGAGCTTAGGAAACACCATATATTTT. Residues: CASSWTGSLGNTIYF.

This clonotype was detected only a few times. Here the CDR3 reads CASSIVGSDYEQYF. As DNA, the CDR3 is TGTGCCAGCAGCATCGTGGGATCGGACTACGAGCAGTACTTC. This chain links TRBV7-2 with TRBJ2-7; no reliable D call. The CDR3 is made up of 14 amino acids. V shed 5 bases and J shed 3 bases, with 14 bases lying between them. The germline gives CDR1 SGHTA, CDR2 FQGNSA.

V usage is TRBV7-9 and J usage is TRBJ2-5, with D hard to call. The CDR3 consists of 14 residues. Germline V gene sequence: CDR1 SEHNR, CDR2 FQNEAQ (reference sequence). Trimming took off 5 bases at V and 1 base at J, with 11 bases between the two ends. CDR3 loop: CASSPPGVQETQYF. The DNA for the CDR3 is TGTGCCAGCAGCCCTCCTGGGGTCCAAGAGACCCAGTACTTC.

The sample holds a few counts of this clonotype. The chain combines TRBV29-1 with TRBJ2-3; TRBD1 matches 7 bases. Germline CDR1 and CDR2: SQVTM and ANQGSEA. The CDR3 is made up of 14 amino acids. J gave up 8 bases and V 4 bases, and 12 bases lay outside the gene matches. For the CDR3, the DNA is TGCAGCGTTGGGTCGGGACAGCTCCCCGGTACGCAGTATTTT. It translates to CSVGSGQLPGTQYF.

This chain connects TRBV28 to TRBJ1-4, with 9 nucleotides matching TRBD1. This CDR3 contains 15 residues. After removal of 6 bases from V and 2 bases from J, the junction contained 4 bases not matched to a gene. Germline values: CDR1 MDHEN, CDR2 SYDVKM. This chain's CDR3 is CASSSDRGTNEKLFF. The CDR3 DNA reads TGTGCCAGCAGCTCCGACAGGGGGACTAATGAAAAACTGTTTTTT. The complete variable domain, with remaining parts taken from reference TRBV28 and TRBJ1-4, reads DVKVTQSSRYLVKRTGEKVFLECVQDMDHENMFWYRQDPGLGLRLIYFSYDVKMKEKGDIPEGYSVSREKKERFSLILESASTNQTSMYLCASSSDRGTNEKLFFGSGTQLSVL.

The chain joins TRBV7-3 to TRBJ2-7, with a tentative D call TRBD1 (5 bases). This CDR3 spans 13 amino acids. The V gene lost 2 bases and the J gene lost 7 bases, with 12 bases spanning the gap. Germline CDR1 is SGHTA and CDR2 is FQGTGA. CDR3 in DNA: TGTGCCAGCAGCTTAGGGGCCTCGAATGAGCAGTACTTC. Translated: CASSLGASNEQYF. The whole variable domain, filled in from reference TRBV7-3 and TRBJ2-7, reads GAGVSQTPSNKVTEKGKYVELRCDPISGHTALYWYRQSLGQGPEFLIYFQGTGAADDSGLPNDRFFAVRPEGSVSTLKIQRTERGDSAVYLCASSLGASNEQYFGPGTRLTVT.

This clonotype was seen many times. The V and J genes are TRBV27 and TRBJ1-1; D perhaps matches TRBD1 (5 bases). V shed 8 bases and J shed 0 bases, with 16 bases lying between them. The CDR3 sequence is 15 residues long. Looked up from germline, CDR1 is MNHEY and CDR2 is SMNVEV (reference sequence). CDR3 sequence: CASGDRPNLNTEAFF. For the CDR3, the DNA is TGTGCCAGCGGCGACAGACCCAACTTGAACACTGAAGCTTTCTTT.